A single T cell receptor beta chain is shown here with its context. Its recognized antigen is unknown. The junction shows a germline mismatch at one end, possibly a read error. Libraries were prepared through the immunoSEQ multiplex PCR assay. For most patients, genomic DNA was isolated using the Qiagen DNeasy Blood and Tissue Kit and was shipped frozen to Adaptive Biotechnologies for TCR sequencing. High-throughput TCR-beta CDR3 sequencing of genomic DNA from most patients was performed by Adaptive Biotechnologies. On the authors' methods: Adaptive's ImmunoSEQ software supplied the TCR sequencing data for more than 15 patients, while MiXCR and VDJtools were used to process a few other patients. To correct CD4 versus CD8 sorting errors, sequences present in both subsets at a frequency ratio below 5:1 were removed. Because the origin of CDR3 nucleotide sequences shared between donor and recipient could not be assigned, those sequences were removed. At least 2-fold expansion over unstimulated cells and a minimum CFSE-low frequency of 0.002% (template counts) or 0.001% (read counts) were required for clones to be classified as alloreactive. Clones detected in sequenced pre-transplant spleen, lymph node, or MLR CFSE-low populations of the donor or recipient were defined as mappable. Cumulative frequency of alloreactive clones was calculated as a percentage of all sequences weighted by copy number. Entries here come from immuneACCESS through TCRdb and include only in-frame sequences with V and J called. Some clones fail to appear in such tables; in the studies checked, an unresolved V gene covers under half of the shortfall, and the cause of the remainder is unknown. The V and J calls and clone size are taken from that table; D and trimming were inferred from the DNA. For this sample there are about 88,000 clones; around 93% appear just once. The ten top clones hold approximately 0.33% of the sample.

Taken from the germline V gene, the CDR1 and CDR2 loops are ENHRY and SYGVKD. Measured from the cysteine to the phenylalanine, the CDR3 is 12 residues long. The CDR3 DNA has 36 bases and is translated from base 1. The entry originates in a study of graft-versus-host responses after intestinal transplantation (dated by TCRdb to 2020 to 2022). About the full investigation: The transplants that recipients got were multivisceral, liver-intestinal, or isolated intestinal. All recipients received anti-thymocyte globulin induction followed by maintenance tacrolimus and steroids for approximately 3 years. After intestinal transplantation, graft-versus-host and host-versus-graft alloreactive T cell clones were followed in the graft, circulation and bone marrow using bulk TCR-beta CDR3 sequencing. To identify alloreactive clones, pre-transplant mixed lymphocyte reaction products were sequenced and then compared with unstimulated pre-transplant donor and recipient T cells. The cohort enrolled 24 intestinal transplant recipients including one retransplant, and a few patients lacking pretransplant specimens were excluded. A peak of at least 4% donor T cells among recipient peripheral blood mononuclear cells was the definition used for donor T cell macrochimerism. Instead of going to the commercial service, samples from a few later patients were sequenced in-house on an Illumina MiSeq and processed with MiXCR. Study-level results and caveats: In the allografts of patients with donor T cell macrochimerism, GvH to HvG T cell clonal ratios were high. The relatively low number and heterogeneity of intestinal transplant patients limited the conclusions. GvH clones were detected in recipient bone marrow, and some appeared earlier in ileal mucosa or blood, consistent with an intestinal mucosal origin. Early after transplant, declines in HvG clones were associated with peak levels of circulating GvH clones.

According to the study, the label for this sample's time point signals: cells obtained before transplantation from donor or recipient. CD3+CD4+ and CD3+CD8+ populations were FACS-sorted from unstimulated pre-transplant donor and recipient cells taken from spleen or lymph nodes. The specimen was unstimulated CD4+ T cells sorted from spleen or lymph node cells, collected before transplant. The origin of this receptor is a human donor who was the organ donor for an intestinal transplant. This chain joins TRBV10-3 to TRBJ1-2, with TRBD1 as a weak D call on 5 bases. The nucleotide sequence reads as follows: TGTGCCATCAGTGAGTCGATGAACAGGCTGTTCTTC. Its product reads: CAISESMNRLFF.